This is a list of T cell receptor beta chains from one sample in a study of T-cell reconstitution after alpha-beta-depleted transplantation in children. One entry per CDR3 protein results from TCRdb running MiXCR on the PCR reads. Of about 980,000 distinct CDR3 sequences detected, about 30% appear once; the ten largest clones hold 28%. This specimen was PBMCs, mostly from graft donor cells, taken 360 days after TCRalphabeta/CD19-depleted stem cell transplant. Source of these receptors: a boy in the first two years of life who had a stem cell transplant for SCID, so the T cells may come from the graft donor. CDR3s include the opening cysteine and the closing phenylalanine or tryptophan. The order of the fields is V gene, D gene, J gene, clone size, CDR3 DNA, CDR3 protein. The D gene is left open where the match is weak. Clone size is given for some rows only: seen once, a few or many times, or a class if the clone is expanded.

TRBV7-2,.,TRBJ2-2,.,TGTGCCAGCAGCTTCACAGGTTCCTTTCGGACCGGGGAGCTGTTTTTT,CASSFTGSFRTGELFF
TRBV7-9,.,TRBJ2-7,.,TGTGCCAGCAGCCCCCCAGGGACAGAGCAGTACTTC,CASSPPGTEQYF
TRBV3-1,TRBD2,TRBJ2-1,.,TGTGCCAGCAGCCAAGAGGGACTAGGGGTTGAGCAGTTCTTC,CASSQEGLGVEQFF
TRBV10-2,TRBD1,TRBJ2-7,many,TGCGCCAGCAGTGACCCGGGACAGGGGTCCTACGAGCAGTACTTC,CASSDPGQGSYEQYF
TRBV29-1,TRBD2,TRBJ2-2,few,TGCAGCGTTGCCCGACTAGCGGGGGGGAGGTCCGGGGAGCTGTTTTTT,CSVARLAGGRSGELFF
TRBV29-1,.,TRBJ2-3,.,TGCAGCGTTGCGTGGGGGGCTTGGACAGATACGCAGTATTTT,CSVAWGAWTDTQYF
TRBV12-3/TRBV12-4,.,TRBJ1-2,few,TGTGCCAGCAACCGTTCAGGCCCCCGGGCCAACTATGGCTACACCTTC,CASNRSGPRANYGYTF
TRBV11-2,.,TRBJ2-7,.,TGTGCCAGCAGCTTAAGTCTGGGCCACGAGCAGTACTTC,CASSLSLGHEQYF
TRBV2,TRBD1,TRBJ2-7,.,TGTGCCAGCAGACCCGGTTGGACAGGCACCTACGAGCAGTACTTC,CASRPGWTGTYEQYF
TRBV12-3/TRBV12-4,.,TRBJ2-3,few,TGTGCCAGCAGGACCGACACAGATACGCAGTATTTT,CASRTDTDTQYF
TRBV3-1,.,TRBJ1-1,few,TGTGCCAGCAGCCAGGGAGTGCCGAACACTGAAGCTTTCTTT,CASSQGVPNTEAFF
TRBV5-1,TRBD1,TRBJ1-2,few,TGCGCCAGCAGCCGTAGGACAGGCGGTTTGGGTAACTATGGCTACACCTTC,CASSRRTGGLGNYGYTF
TRBV20-1,TRBD2,TRBJ2-1,.,TGCAGTGCTAGAGTACTAGCGGATTACAATGAGCAGTTCTTC,CSARVLADYNEQFF
TRBV20-1,TRBD2,TRBJ2-3,few,TGCAGTGCTTGGGACTGGCGGGGGGCAGATACGCAGTATTTT,CSAWDWRGADTQYF
TRBV7-2,TRBD1,TRBJ2-5,.,TGTGCCAGCAGCCCTAAGCGACAGGGAGAGACCCAGTACTTC,CASSPKRQGETQYF
TRBV27,.,TRBJ2-3,.,TGTGCCAGCAGTTTAGCGGCTTGGGCACTAGTGGGGGGCACAGATACGCAGTATTTT,CASSLAAWALVGGTDTQYF
TRBV2,.,TRBJ2-7,once,TGTGCCAGCAGTGAAGCCGTGGGGGGCTACGAGCAGTACTTC,CASSEAVGGYEQYF
TRBV25-1,.,TRBJ2-5,.,TGTGCCAGCAGTGAATGGGGCAGCAGTCAAGAGACCCAGTACTTC,CASSEWGSSQETQYF
TRBV29-1,TRBD2,TRBJ2-7,.,TGCAGCGTTGTTCCTAGCGGGGGCCCCCCCTACGAGCAGTACTTC,CSVVPSGGPPYEQYF
TRBV28,TRBD1,TRBJ1-2,few,TGTGCCACCTCAGGGGGTGGCTATGGCTACACCTTC,CATSGGGYGYTF
TRBV6-2/TRBV6-3,.,TRBJ2-7,many,TGTGCCAGCAGTTCACGGGACCGGGTGCGGCAGGGGCCGATCGAGCAGTACTTC,CASSSRDRVRQGPIEQYF
TRBV6-2/TRBV6-3,.,TRBJ1-1,few,TGTGCCAGCAGTTACTCGCGGTCTGTGGGCATTCCCGCGATGAACACTGAAGCTTTCTTT,CASSYSRSVGIPAMNTEAFF
TRBV20-1,.,TRBJ2-1,few,TGCAGTGCTAGAGATGGAGCGGGGACAGTCTACAATGAGCAGTTCTTC,CSARDGAGTVYNEQFF
TRBV5-6,.,TRBJ2-7,.,TGTGCCAGCAGCCCCACAACAGGACCCACCTTCTACGAGCAGTACTTC,CASSPTTGPTFYEQYF
TRBV6-5,.,TRBJ2-1,few,TGTGCCAGCAGTTACTTCAGAAGGGCAGCCCCGAATTCCTACAATGAGCAGTTCTTC,CASSYFRRAAPNSYNEQFF
TRBV29-1,.,TRBJ2-1,.,TGCAGCGTTGTGGGGGTGGGCCCGCCTTCCTACAATGAGCAGTTCTTC,CSVVGVGPPSYNEQFF
TRBV20-1,.,TRBJ2-1,many,TGCAGTGCTAGTGCTACTAGGGCCAATGAGCAGTTCTTC,CSASATRANEQFF
TRBV27,.,TRBJ2-7,many,TGTGCCAGCAGTTTAGAAGGACGGAGATCTTTCCCAGCCTGGGAGCAGTACTTC,CASSLEGRRSFPAWEQYF
TRBV12-3/TRBV12-4,.,TRBJ1-2,.,TGTGCCAGCAGTTTGGGGCAGGAAGGCTACACCTTC,CASSLGQEGYTF
TRBV12-3/TRBV12-4,.,TRBJ2-2,.,TGTGCCAGCAGCACACAGGGGAACACCGGGGAGCTGTTTTTT,CASSTQGNTGELFF
TRBV12-3/TRBV12-4,.,TRBJ2-1,.,TGTGCCAGCGGCCTCGGTGGGGGTGAGCAGTTCTTC,CASGLGGGEQFF
TRBV7-2,TRBD2,TRBJ2-2,.,TGTGCCAGCAGCCGCCGCTCCAGCGGGGAGGCCGGGGAGCTGTTTTTT,CASSRRSSGEAGELFF
TRBV6-2/TRBV6-3,.,TRBJ2-1,few,TGTGCCAGCAGTTATTGGCTACCGGTCAATGAGCAGTTCTTC,CASSYWLPVNEQFF
TRBV12-3/TRBV12-4,.,TRBJ1-2,few,TGTGCCAGCAGTTTCGAGGATAACTATGGCTACACCTTC,CASSFEDNYGYTF
TRBV7-8,TRBD2,TRBJ2-1,.,TGTGCCAGCAGCTCCTTCGAAGCGGGGTCGGATGAGCAGTTCTTC,CASSSFEAGSDEQFF
TRBV7-9,TRBD1,TRBJ2-5,.,TGTGCCAGCGGTGAGGGACAGTTCTACCAAGAGACCCAGTACTTC,CASGEGQFYQETQYF
TRBV11-1,.,TRBJ2-1,.,TGTGCCAGCAGCTTAGTTACGGTTGGCCCCGGGTCCTACAATGAGCAGTTCTTC,CASSLVTVGPGSYNEQFF
TRBV4-3,.,TRBJ2-2,few,TGCGCCAGCAGCCAAGCTTTCGGAGACACCGGGGAGCTGTTTTTT,CASSQAFGDTGELFF
TRBV2,.,TRBJ2-2,few,TGTGCCAGCAGGGTCCAGGTCCTCAACACCGGGGAGCTGTTTTTT,CASRVQVLNTGELFF
TRBV29-1,.,TRBJ1-1,many,TGCAGCGTTGTGAGGGGTGTGAGGACTGAAGCTTTCTTT,CSVVRGVRTEAFF
TRBV11-2,TRBD1,TRBJ1-2,.,TGTGCCAGCAGCTTAAAAGTGGGGGACAGTATTAACTATGGCTACACCTTC,CASSLKVGDSINYGYTF
TRBV7-6,TRBD2,TRBJ2-3,.,TGTGCCGTCGGGAGGGGGGGACCAGATACGCAGTATTTT,CAVGRGGPDTQYF
TRBV7-2,.,TRBJ2-7,.,TGTGCCAGCAGCTTAGCGGCTCCGGGGCGCGGCTACGAGCAGTACTTC,CASSLAAPGRGYEQYF
TRBV20-1,.,TRBJ2-7,few,TGCAGTGCTGGCCCCAGCGGGCGGAGCTCCTACGAGCAGTACTTC,CSAGPSGRSSYEQYF
TRBV6-1,.,TRBJ2-7,.,TGTGCCAGCAGTGAAGGCATCGCCAAGGGGACCTACGAGCAGTACTTC,CASSEGIAKGTYEQYF
TRBV20-1,.,TRBJ2-1,.,TGCAGTGCCCGGCCCACACAAGACAATGAGCAGTTCTTC,CSARPTQDNEQFF
TRBV7-2,TRBD2,TRBJ2-3,.,TGTGCCAGCAGCTTAGTCCGGGGGGGGACCTTAGATACGCAGTATTTT,CASSLVRGGTLDTQYF
TRBV4-3,.,TRBJ1-3,.,TGCGCCAGCAGCCATAGGCCTAACTTCTCTGGAAACACCATATATTTT,CASSHRPNFSGNTIYF
TRBV6-5,TRBD1,TRBJ1-5,few,TGTGCCAGCAGTTCTACCGGGACAGCGAATCAGCCCCAGCATTTT,CASSSTGTANQPQHF
TRBV3-1,TRBD1,TRBJ1-1,.,TGTGCCAGCAGCCAGAGACAGGGTATGAACACTGAAGCTTTCTTT,CASSQRQGMNTEAFF
TRBV10-3,TRBD1,TRBJ2-1,few,TGTGCCATCAGTGAGACCAGGGGGACGAGTTACAATGAGCAGTTCTTC,CAISETRGTSYNEQFF
TRBV20-1,TRBD2,TRBJ2-1,few,TGCAGTGCTCGCTTCTTAGCGGGGGGCAACTACAATGAGCAGTTCTTC,CSARFLAGGNYNEQFF